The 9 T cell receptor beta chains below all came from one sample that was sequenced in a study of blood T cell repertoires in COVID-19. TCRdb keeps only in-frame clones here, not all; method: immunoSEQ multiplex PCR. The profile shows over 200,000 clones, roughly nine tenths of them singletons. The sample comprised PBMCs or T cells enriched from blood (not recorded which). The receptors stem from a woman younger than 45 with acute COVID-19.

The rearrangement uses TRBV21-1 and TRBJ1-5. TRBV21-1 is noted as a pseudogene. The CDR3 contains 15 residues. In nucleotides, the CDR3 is TGTGCCAGCAGCAAAAGATGGAGCGGCAATCAGCCCCAGCATTTT. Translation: CASSKRWSGNQPQHF.

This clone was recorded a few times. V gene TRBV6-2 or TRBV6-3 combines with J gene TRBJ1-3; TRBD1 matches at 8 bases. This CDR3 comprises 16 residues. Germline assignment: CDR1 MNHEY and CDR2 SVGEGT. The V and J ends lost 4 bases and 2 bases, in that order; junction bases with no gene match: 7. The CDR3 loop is CASSWRPGQAGNTIYF. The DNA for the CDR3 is TGTGCCAGCAGTTGGCGGCCGGGACAGGCTGGAAACACCATATATTTT.

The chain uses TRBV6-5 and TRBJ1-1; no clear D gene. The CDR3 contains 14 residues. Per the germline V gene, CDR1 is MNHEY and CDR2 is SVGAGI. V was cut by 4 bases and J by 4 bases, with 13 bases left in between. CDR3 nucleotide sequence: TGTGCCAGCAGTTCCAGACTACCAGGCACTGAAGCTTTCTTT. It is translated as CASSSRLPGTEAFF.

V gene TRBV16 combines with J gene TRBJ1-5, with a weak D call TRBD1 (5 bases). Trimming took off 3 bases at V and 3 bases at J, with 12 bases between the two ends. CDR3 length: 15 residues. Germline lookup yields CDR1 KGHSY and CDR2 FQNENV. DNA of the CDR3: TGTGCCAGCAGCCAGACCCAACAGGTCAATCAGCCCCAGCATTTT. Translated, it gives CASSQTQQVNQPQHF.

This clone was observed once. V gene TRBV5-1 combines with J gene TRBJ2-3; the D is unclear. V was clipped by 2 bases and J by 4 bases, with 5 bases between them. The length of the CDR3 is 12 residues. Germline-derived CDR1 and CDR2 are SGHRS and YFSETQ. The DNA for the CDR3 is TGCGCCAGCAGCTTATATCCAGATACGCAGTATTTT. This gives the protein CASSLYPDTQYF.

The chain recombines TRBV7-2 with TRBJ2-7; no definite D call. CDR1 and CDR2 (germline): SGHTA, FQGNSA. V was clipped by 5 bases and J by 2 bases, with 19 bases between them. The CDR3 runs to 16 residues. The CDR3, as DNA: TGTGCCAGCAGCCTCCGCTCGGCGGTAGATACCTACGAGCAGTACTTC. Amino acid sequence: CASSLRSAVDTYEQYF.

The CDR3 is CASRRDNGNYGYTF. The DNA of the CDR3 is TGTGCCAGCCGAAGGGACAATGGAAACTATGGCTACACCTTC. The J gene is TRBJ1-2, the V gene TRBV2, with a weak D call TRBD1 (6 bases). This CDR3 comprises 14 residues. The germline V gene has CDR1 SNHLY and CDR2 FYNNEI. The V end was cut by 8 bases, the J end by 2 bases, with 15 bases between.

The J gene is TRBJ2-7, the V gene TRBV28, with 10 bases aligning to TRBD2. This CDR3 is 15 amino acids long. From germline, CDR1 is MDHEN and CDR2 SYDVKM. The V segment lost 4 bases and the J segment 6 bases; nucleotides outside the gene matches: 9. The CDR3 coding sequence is TGTGCCAGCAGTTCCCTAGGGCTAGCGGGGGCCGAGCAGTACTTC. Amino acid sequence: CASSSLGLAGAEQYF.

The CDR3 region is CAISASGNQPQHF. The CDR3 DNA reads TGTGCCATCAGTGCCTCGGGCAATCAGCCCCAGCATTTT. The chain joins TRBV10-3 to TRBJ1-5; unclear D gene. V lost 4 bases to trimming and J lost 2 bases, with 6 bases between them. Per germline, CDR1 ENHRY and CDR2 SYGVKD. The CDR3 covers 13 residues.